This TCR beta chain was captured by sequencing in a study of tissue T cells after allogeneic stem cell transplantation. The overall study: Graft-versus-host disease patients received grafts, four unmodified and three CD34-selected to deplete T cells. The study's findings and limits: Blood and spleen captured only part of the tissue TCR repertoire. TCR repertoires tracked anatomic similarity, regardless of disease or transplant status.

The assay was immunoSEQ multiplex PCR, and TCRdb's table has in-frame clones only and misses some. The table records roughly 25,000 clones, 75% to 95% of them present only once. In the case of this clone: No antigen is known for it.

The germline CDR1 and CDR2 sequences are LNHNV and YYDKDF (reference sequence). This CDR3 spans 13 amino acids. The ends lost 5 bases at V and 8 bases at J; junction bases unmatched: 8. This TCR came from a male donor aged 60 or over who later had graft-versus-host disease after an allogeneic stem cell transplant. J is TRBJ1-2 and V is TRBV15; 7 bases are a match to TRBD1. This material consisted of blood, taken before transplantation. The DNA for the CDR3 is TGTGCCACCAGCCCAGCGACAGGGAAAGGCTACACCTTC. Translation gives CATSPATGKGYTF. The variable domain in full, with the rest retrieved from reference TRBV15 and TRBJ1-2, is DAMVIQNPRYQVTQFGKPVTLSCSQTLNHNVMYWYQQKSSQAPKLLFHYYDKDFNNEADTPDNFQSRRPNTSFCFLDIRSPGLGDTAMYLCATSPATGKGYTFGSGTRLTVV.